Listed below are T cell receptor beta chains from one sample, sequenced in a study of OX40 agonist ivuxolimab in advanced cancers. Generated by immunoSEQ multiplex PCR, the TCRdb table keeps only in-frame clones and is missing some. The sample lists about 35,000 clones, around 80% occurring once. Sequenced here: CD4+ or CD8+ T cells sorted from blood, sampled in a trial of the OX40 agonist ivuxolimab. The receptors derive from an adult with an advanced solid tumor such as melanoma, head and neck, liver or kidney cancer. CDR3s include the opening cysteine and the closing phenylalanine or tryptophan.

V	J	length	CDR3
TRBV15	TRBJ1-2	15	CATSRDTGMDYGYTF
TRBV6-6	TRBJ2-3	16	CASSSAGGPPTDTQYF
TRBV4-1	TRBJ2-7	13	CASSPTEPYEQYF
TRBV6-6	TRBJ2-5	15	CASSYSGRALETQYF
TRBV5-1	TRBJ2-7	16	CASTQFGQGALYEQYF
TRBV5-6	TRBJ2-7	14	CASSFYLVWYEQYF
TRBV25-1	TRBJ2-7	11	CASSKGREQYF
TRBV11-3	TRBJ1-1	15	CASSLRRGRNTEAFF
TRBV7-2	TRBJ2-7	17	CASSPRLGLAHSYEQYF
TRBV19	TRBJ2-7	15	CASSNLQGAWEEQYF
TRBV29-1	TRBJ2-7	13	CSARTYDAYEQYF
TRBV11-1	TRBJ2-7	15	CASSIGTSGAYEQYF
TRBV5-4	TRBJ2-7	12	CASSGTEGEQYF
TRBV27	TRBJ2-5	16	CASGLAGTLYQETQYF
TRBV30	TRBJ1-2	13	CAWSWGRTYGYTF
TRBV7-8	TRBJ2-7	15	CASSPTSGANYEQYF
TRBV5-6	TRBJ1-5	15	CASSLEGYSNQPQHF
TRBV27	TRBJ2-1	16	CASTITPGTGINEQFF
TRBV13	TRBJ2-7	15	CASSLRGQGKIEQYF
TRBV28	TRBJ1-2	13	CASSFQVNYGYTF
TRBV11-2	TRBJ1-1	14	CASSSNRGEAEAFF
TRBV11-3	TRBJ2-7	15	CASSPLRDSPYEQYF
TRBV6-6	TRBJ2-7	15	CASSYYLREGPQQYF
TRBV4-2	TRBJ2-7	15	CASSQVVSVNYEQYF
TRBV2	TRBJ2-7	15	CASSDHDRAIYEQYF
TRBV9	TRBJ2-1	15	CASSVPSGSLDEQFF
TRBV19	TRBJ2-2	13	CASSIEGAGELFF
TRBV11-3	TRBJ1-1	13	CASSLMENTEAFF
TRBV27	TRBJ2-1	15	CASSSSGGEENEQFF
TRBV15	TRBJ2-1	15	CATSRVPGAYNEQFF
TRBV5-1	TRBJ2-2	16	CASSLGGTGDDGELFF
TRBV4-1	TRBJ1-5	13	CASSMGGNQPQHF
TRBV28	TRBJ2-1	14	CASSPLREDNEQFF
TRBV7-8	TRBJ1-2	14	CASSLEWTNSGYTF
TRBV25-1	TRBJ2-3	15	CASSEWEGGADTQYF
TRBV25-1	TRBJ2-7	16	CASSEGDRGVGYEQYF
TRBV28	TRBJ2-3	14	CASARQPSTDTQYF
TRBV11-2	TRBJ2-2	12	CASSSFPGELFF
TRBV5-6	TRBJ2-7	14	CASSHPTVTYEQYF
TRBV28	TRBJ2-2	15	CASSSPSAYTGELFF
TRBV11-3	TRBJ2-2	14	CASSLVSVLGELFF
TRBV19	TRBJ2-2	15	CASIRQGVGSGELFF
TRBV28	TRBJ2-3	15	CASNSGQAPTDTQYF
TRBV4-1	TRBJ2-5	16	CASSQAGREGQETQYF